This T cell receptor (beta chain) was captured by sequencing in a study of OX40 agonist ivuxolimab in advanced cancers. The assay was immunoSEQ multiplex PCR, and TCRdb's table has in-frame clones only and misses some. The table has more than 90,000 clones, 70% to 85% seen once. This clone has a single count. Germline V lookup: CDR1 MNHEY, CDR2 SMNVEV (reference sequence). The V end was cut by 4 bases, the J end by 6 bases, with 10 bases between. The CDR3 loop spans 13 amino acids. The sequencing here drew on CD4+ or CD8+ T cells sorted from blood, taken in a trial of the OX40 agonist ivuxolimab. The receptor was isolated from an adult with an advanced solid tumor such as melanoma, head and neck, liver or kidney cancer. The chain recombines TRBV27 with TRBJ2-1, with a tentative D call TRBD2 (6 bases). The CDR3 bases are TGTGCCAGCAGTTCCTTGGGGGGCAATGAGCAGTTCTTC. It is translated as CASSSLGGNEQFF.